The 28 T cell receptor beta chains presented below share a single source sample, sequenced in a study of blood T cell repertoires in COVID-19. Sequencing used immunoSEQ multiplex PCR; TCRdb keeps in-frame clones, though not all of them. The sample carries about 350,000 clones, around 90% recorded once. Sequencing was done on a sample of peripheral blood. Every receptor here comes from a woman aged 60-75 years with COVID-19, enrolled during active disease.

In its sample, this clone was seen once. The V call is TRBV7-3, the J call TRBJ1-1, with a possible D match to TRBD1 (5 bases). This CDR3 contains 13 residues. The V and J ends lost 4 bases and 0 bases respectively, with 6 bases between them. Per germline, CDR1 SGHTA and CDR2 FQGTGA. The DNA for the CDR3 is TGTGCCAGCAGCTCACAGGTGAACACTGAAGCTTTCTTT. Its protein is CASSSQVNTEAFF.

Of note for this clone: Additional DNA sequences in this sample encode the identical CDR3. V is TRBV6-6 and J is TRBJ1-2; D might be TRBD1 (5 bases). V was cut by 2 bases and J by 4 bases, with 8 bases left in between. The CDR3 length is 13 residues. CDR1 and CDR2 from the germline V gene are MNHNY and SVGAGI (reference sequence). The CDR3 reads CASSYQGTYGYTF. CDR3 nucleotides: TGTGCCAGCAGTTACCAGGGCACCTATGGCTACACCTTC.

This chain uses TRBV3-1 (or the pseudogene TRBV3-2) with TRBJ2-4; 8 bases agree with TRBD2. CDR3 length equals 17 residues. Trimming took 2 bases from V and 5 from J; bases not matched to a gene: 11. CDR1 LGHDT and CDR2 YNNKEL come from the germline V gene (reference sequence). The CDR3 loop reads CASSQPRTSTPENIQYF. The CDR3 bases are TGTGCCAGCAGCCAACCTCGGACTAGCACGCCAGAAAACATTCAGTACTTC.

J is TRBJ2-7 and V is TRBV28, with 8 bases lining up with TRBD1. Germline assignment: CDR1 MDHEN and CDR2 SYDVKM. After removal of 6 bases from V and 4 bases from J, the junction contained 8 bases not matched to a gene. This CDR3 contains 14 residues. CDR3 coding DNA: TGTGCCAGCAGCCCGAGGACAGGGTCGTACGAGCAGTACTTC. It codes for CASSPRTGSYEQYF.

The V call is TRBV4-2, the J call TRBJ1-1, with a tentative D call TRBD1 (6 bases). CDR3 size: 16 residues. The V and J ends lost 4 bases and 5 bases respectively, with 20 bases between them. Germline V CDR1 and CDR2: LGHNA, YNFKEQ. This CDR3 reads CASSPRTVDPWTEAFF. CDR3 bases: TGTGCCAGCAGCCCGAGGACAGTGGACCCTTGGACTGAAGCTTTCTTT.

V and J are TRBV19 and TRBJ1-2; 9 bases fit TRBD1. From germline, CDR1 is LNHDA and CDR2 SQIVND (reference sequence). The V gene end was trimmed by 2 bases and the J gene end by 7 bases; junction bases not matched to a gene: 11. CDR3 length: 16 amino acids. The CDR3 DNA sequence: TGTGCCAGTAGTATAAGGGACAGGGTCACACAAAGTGGCTACACCTTC. Amino acids: CASSIRDRVTQSGYTF. Using reference TRBV19 and TRBJ1-2 for the parts outside the CDR3, the full variable domain is DGGITQSPKYLFRKEGQNVTLSCEQNLNHDAMYWYRQDPGQGLRLIYYSQIVNDFQKGDIAEGYSVSREKKESFPLTVTSAQKNPTAFYLCASSIRDRVTQSGYTFGSGTRLTVV.

The V and J genes are TRBV18 and TRBJ2-5; D gene uncertain. This CDR3 is 12 amino acids long. Deletions cut 3 bases from V and 4 bases from J, with 6 bases between. The germline CDR1 and CDR2 sequences are KGHSH and LQKENI. DNA for the CDR3: TGTGCCAGCTCACCTTATCGAGAGACCCAGTACTTC. The encoded protein is CASSPYRETQYF.

The chain uses TRBV12-3 or TRBV12-4 and TRBJ1-5; D is unresolved. V was cut by 3 bases and J by 3 bases, with 6 bases left in between. This CDR3 has 13 amino acids. The CDR3 DNA follows: TGTGCCAGCAGTTTTGAGAACAATCAGCCCCAGCATTTT. It codes for CASSFENNQPQHF.

In this sample, this clone turned up once. V and J are TRBV12-3 or TRBV12-4 and TRBJ1-2; D may be TRBD1 (6 bases). The CDR3 sequence is 13 residues long. Trimming cost V 2 bases and J 3 bases, with 7 bases left between them. The CDR3, as DNA: TGTGCCAGCAGTTTATCAGGGGACTATGGCTACACCTTC. It yields the protein CASSLSGDYGYTF.

The genes are TRBV6-6 and TRBJ1-3; a weak D match, TRBD1 (5 bases). V dropped 4 bases and J dropped 1 base, with 8 bases sitting between them. This CDR3 contains 14 residues. Germline loops: CDR1 MNHNY, CDR2 SVGAGI (reference sequence). The CDR3 loop reads CASSSGLSGNTIYF. CDR3 in DNA: TGTGCCAGCAGTTCAGGGTTATCTGGAAACACCATATATTTT.

This clone has ten or more counts. The rearrangement links TRBV12-5 to TRBJ1-6; 8 nucleotides line up with TRBD1. Germline V CDR1 and CDR2: LGHNT, FRNRAP. V dropped 1 base and J dropped 6; count of bases not matched to a gene: 2. CDR3 length equals 15 residues. The CDR3 spells CASGLGQGINSPLHF. DNA for the CDR3: TGTGCTAGTGGTTTGGGACAGGGGATTAATTCACCCCTCCACTTT.

The J gene is TRBJ2-5, the V gene TRBV3-1 (or the pseudogene TRBV3-2); D ambiguous. The length of the CDR3 is 12 residues. The germline V gene has CDR1 LGHDT and CDR2 YNNKEL (reference sequence). V was shortened by 3 bases and J by 2 bases, with 4 bases between the two germline ends. The CDR3 DNA reads TGTGCCAGCAGCCATAGTCAAGAGACCCAGTACTTC. Its translation: CASSHSQETQYF.

The chain is built from TRBV11-1 and TRBJ2-2, with TRBD2 matching 8 bases. The CDR3 consists of 16 residues. Germline CDR1 SGHAT, CDR2 FQDESV (reference sequence). The V segment lost 4 bases and the J segment 1 base; nucleotides outside the gene matches: 5. CDR3 sequence: CASSWRGAGNTGELFF. For the CDR3, the DNA is TGTGCCAGCAGCTGGCGGGGGGCCGGGAACACCGGGGAGCTGTTTTTT. The full variable domain, its missing parts supplied by reference TRBV11-1 and TRBJ2-2, is EAEVAQSPRYKITEKSQAVAFWCDPISGHATLYWYRQILGQGPELLVQFQDESVVDDSQLPKDRFSAERLKGVDSTLKIQPAELGDSAMYLCASSWRGAGNTGELFFGEGSRLTVL.

The chain couples TRBV6-2 or TRBV6-3 to TRBJ1-4, with 8 bases that match TRBD1. The germline CDR1 and CDR2 sequences are MNHEY and SVGEGT. The CDR3 covers 15 residues. With 2 bases clipped from V and 3 bases from J, the junction kept 2 bases outside the gene matches. CDR3 protein: CASSYVDRANEKLFF. The CDR3, as DNA: TGTGCCAGCAGTTACGTGGACAGGGCTAATGAAAAACTGTTTTTT.

This rearrangement joins TRBV5-1 to TRBJ2-4; TRBD1 aligns across 8 bases. Germline CDR1 reads SGHRS; CDR2 reads YFSETQ. V lost 0 bases to trimming and J lost 1 base; unmatched junction nucleotides: 0. This CDR3 is 15 amino acids long. The CDR3 protein is CASSLGTGAKNIQYF. CDR3 nucleotides: TGCGCCAGCAGCTTGGGGACAGGGGCCAAAAACATTCAGTACTTC.

The chain links TRBV5-6 to TRBJ2-2, with 9 bases identical to TRBD2. Germline assignment: CDR1 SGHDT and CDR2 YYEEEE. This CDR3 is built from 15 residues. V dropped 2 bases and J dropped 3; count of bases not matched to a gene: 2. CDR3 in DNA: TGTGCCAGCAGCTTTCGCGGGGGGGACACCGGGGAGCTGTTTTTT. It is translated as CASSFRGGDTGELFF.

This chain joins TRBV5-1 and TRBJ2-5, with a weak D call TRBD2 (6 bases). Germline CDR1 reads SGHRS; CDR2 reads YFSETQ. The V and J ends lost 2 bases and 1 base respectively, with 12 bases between them. CDR3 length: 15 residues. The CDR3 sequence: CASSFGSGLQETQYF. CDR3 nucleotides: TGCGCCAGCAGCTTTGGTAGCGGACTCCAAGAGACCCAGTACTTC. The variable domain in full, completed from reference TRBV5-1 and TRBJ2-5, reads KAGVTQTPRYLIKTRGQQVTLSCSPISGHRSVSWYQQTPGQGLQFLFEYFSETQRNKGNFPGRFSGRQFSNSRSEMNVSTLELGDSALYLCASSFGSGLQETQYFGPGTRLLVL.

The CDR3, as DNA: TGTGCCAGCAGCCTGGCCAGGGGGAATTCACCCCTCCACTTT. Translating it yields CASSLARGNSPLHF. V gene TRBV28 combines with J gene TRBJ1-6; 7 nucleotides align to TRBD1. The CDR3 runs to 14 residues. From germline, CDR1 is MDHEN and CDR2 SYDVKM. V lost 6 bases and J lost 7; bases outside the gene matches: 6.

V is TRBV5-6 and J is TRBJ1-1, with D unclear. The V gene's germline CDR1 is SGHDT and CDR2 YYEEEE. The CDR3 loop spans 12 amino acids. V lost 3 bases and J 7 bases, leaving 10 bases between the germline ends. In nucleotides, the CDR3 is TGTGCCAGCAGCTGGAGACGTTTTGAAGCTTTCTTT. Encoded protein: CASSWRRFEAFF.

The chain links TRBV7-8 to TRBJ1-1; the match to TRBD1 covers 8 bases. This CDR3 has 16 amino acids. Germline V gives CDR1 SGHVS, CDR2 FQNEAQ. With V trimmed by 4 bases and J by 0 bases, 7 bases remained unmatched. The CDR3 DNA reads as TGTGCCAGCAGCTCTATGCAGGGGGCGGTGAACACTGAAGCTTTCTTT. Its protein is CASSSMQGAVNTEAFF.

The gene calls are TRBV7-6 and TRBJ2-7; TRBD1 matches 7 bases. V lost 4 bases and J lost 2; bases outside the gene matches: 5. The CDR3 covers 14 residues. Germline CDR1 reads SGHVS; CDR2 reads FNYEAQ. The CDR3 coding sequence is TGTGCCAGCAGCTCACAGGGGCCCACCTACGAGCAGTACTTC. Protein product: CASSSQGPTYEQYF.

The sample holds a few counts of this clone. The chain links TRBV5-4 to TRBJ2-3, with 10 bases fitting TRBD1. The V gene's germline CDR1 is SGHNT and CDR2 YYREEE (reference sequence). The trim removed 5 bases at V and 6 bases at J, leaving 9 bases unmatched. CDR3 length: 15 amino acids. CDR3: CASSSQGQGIDTQYF. The CDR3 DNA is TGTGCCAGCAGTTCTCAGGGACAGGGGATCGATACGCAGTATTTT.

This chain connects TRBV18 to TRBJ1-5, with D hard to call. The CDR3 is 12 amino acids. Germline CDR1 reads KGHSH; CDR2 reads LQKENI. V was shortened by 4 bases and J by 6 bases, with 7 bases between the two germline ends. The CDR3 coding sequence is TGTGCCAGCTCACTGGAGGGTCAGCCCCAGCATTTT. Translated: CASSLEGQPQHF.

The genes are TRBV23-1 and TRBJ2-3, with 8 bases that match TRBD2. TRBV23-1 is classed as an ORF, of uncertain function. The V and J ends lost 5 bases and 2 bases, in that order; junction bases with no gene match: 12. The CDR3 extends over 17 amino acids. CDR3 bases: TGCGCCAGCAGTGCCCGGGGGGGACAAGATTCCACAGATACGCAGTATTTT. This sequence encodes CASSARGGQDSTDTQYF.

This rearrangement joins TRBV3-1 (or the pseudogene TRBV3-2) to TRBJ1-1, with D perhaps matching TRBD1 (5 bases). Trimming stripped 0 bases from V and 5 bases from J, with 22 bases between. This CDR3 spans 18 amino acids. CDR1 is LGHDT and CDR2 is YNNKEL in the germline V gene (reference sequence). CDR3 sequence (DNA): TGTGCCAGCAGCCAAGAGGATATAGGGGCAGGGCCTGGAACTGAAGCTTTCTTT. Residues: CASSQEDIGAGPGTEAFF.

The table lists this clone with a count of one. The chain is built from TRBV10-3 and TRBJ1-1; 9 bases fit TRBD1. Per germline, CDR1 ENHRY and CDR2 SYGVKD. This CDR3 region has 14 residues. Trimming at V came to 7 bases and at J to 7 bases, leaving 10 bases not matched to a gene. The CDR3 sequence is CAITAGTGRFEAFF. CDR3 bases: TGTGCCATCACTGCAGGGACAGGGCGCTTTGAAGCTTTCTTT.

The chain is built from TRBV18 and TRBJ1-1; TRBD1 might be the D (5 bases). The ends were cut back, 8 bases at V and 5 bases at J, with 15 bases in the middle. Germline loops: CDR1 KGHSH, CDR2 LQKENI. The CDR3 loop spans 13 amino acids. The CDR3 sequence: CASVVGGMTEAFF. DNA of the CDR3: TGTGCCAGCGTTGTGGGGGGGATGACTGAAGCTTTCTTT.

The rearrangement joins TRBV5-1 to TRBJ2-5; possibly TRBD1 for D (8 bases). Deletions cut 3 bases from V and 5 bases from J, with 17 bases between. Germline V gene data show CDR1 as SGHRS and CDR2 as YFSETQ. CDR3 size: 15 residues. As DNA, the CDR3 is TGCGCCAGCAGCTGGGGGGGACAGGCGGGTGAGACCCAGTACTTC. It specifies CASSWGGQAGETQYF.